This section outlines one T cell receptor beta chain sequence together with its context. Antigen specificity is unknown. Some clones are missing from TCRdb's copy, which holds only in-frame ones; the method was immunoSEQ multiplex PCR. The sample shows about 2 million clones, roughly 96% of them seen only once. This entry belongs to a study of shared clonotypes between healthy human individuals. This CDR3 has 15 residues. Germline V CDR1 and CDR2: SGHTA, FQGNSA. The junction had 3 bases not matched to a gene; V was cut back by 1 base and J by 3 bases. Overall study findings and caveats: With a handful of donors compared, about 5% of naive CD4 clonotypes were shared. On the whole, naive subsets had larger estimated richness than memory subsets had.

Into CD45RA+ naive and CD45RA-negative memory subsets, the CD4+ cells were split. This receptor was taken from a man younger than 30 in good health. The rearrangement links TRBV7-2 to TRBJ2-7; TRBD2 matches 10 bases. Material for sequencing was naive CD4+ T cells sorted from blood. The sample's subset: CD45RA+ positively selected. The CDR3 protein is CASSLVGLAVYEQYF. DNA of the CDR3: TGTGCCAGCAGCTTAGTCGGACTAGCGGTCTACGAGCAGTACTTC. Drawing the rest from reference TRBV7-2 and TRBJ2-7, the complete variable domain is GAGVSQSPSNKVTEKGKDVELRCDPISGHTALYWYRQSLGQGLEFLIYFQGNSAPDKSGLPSDRFSAERTGGSVSTLTIQRTQQEDSAVYLCASSLVGLAVYEQYFGPGTRLTVT.